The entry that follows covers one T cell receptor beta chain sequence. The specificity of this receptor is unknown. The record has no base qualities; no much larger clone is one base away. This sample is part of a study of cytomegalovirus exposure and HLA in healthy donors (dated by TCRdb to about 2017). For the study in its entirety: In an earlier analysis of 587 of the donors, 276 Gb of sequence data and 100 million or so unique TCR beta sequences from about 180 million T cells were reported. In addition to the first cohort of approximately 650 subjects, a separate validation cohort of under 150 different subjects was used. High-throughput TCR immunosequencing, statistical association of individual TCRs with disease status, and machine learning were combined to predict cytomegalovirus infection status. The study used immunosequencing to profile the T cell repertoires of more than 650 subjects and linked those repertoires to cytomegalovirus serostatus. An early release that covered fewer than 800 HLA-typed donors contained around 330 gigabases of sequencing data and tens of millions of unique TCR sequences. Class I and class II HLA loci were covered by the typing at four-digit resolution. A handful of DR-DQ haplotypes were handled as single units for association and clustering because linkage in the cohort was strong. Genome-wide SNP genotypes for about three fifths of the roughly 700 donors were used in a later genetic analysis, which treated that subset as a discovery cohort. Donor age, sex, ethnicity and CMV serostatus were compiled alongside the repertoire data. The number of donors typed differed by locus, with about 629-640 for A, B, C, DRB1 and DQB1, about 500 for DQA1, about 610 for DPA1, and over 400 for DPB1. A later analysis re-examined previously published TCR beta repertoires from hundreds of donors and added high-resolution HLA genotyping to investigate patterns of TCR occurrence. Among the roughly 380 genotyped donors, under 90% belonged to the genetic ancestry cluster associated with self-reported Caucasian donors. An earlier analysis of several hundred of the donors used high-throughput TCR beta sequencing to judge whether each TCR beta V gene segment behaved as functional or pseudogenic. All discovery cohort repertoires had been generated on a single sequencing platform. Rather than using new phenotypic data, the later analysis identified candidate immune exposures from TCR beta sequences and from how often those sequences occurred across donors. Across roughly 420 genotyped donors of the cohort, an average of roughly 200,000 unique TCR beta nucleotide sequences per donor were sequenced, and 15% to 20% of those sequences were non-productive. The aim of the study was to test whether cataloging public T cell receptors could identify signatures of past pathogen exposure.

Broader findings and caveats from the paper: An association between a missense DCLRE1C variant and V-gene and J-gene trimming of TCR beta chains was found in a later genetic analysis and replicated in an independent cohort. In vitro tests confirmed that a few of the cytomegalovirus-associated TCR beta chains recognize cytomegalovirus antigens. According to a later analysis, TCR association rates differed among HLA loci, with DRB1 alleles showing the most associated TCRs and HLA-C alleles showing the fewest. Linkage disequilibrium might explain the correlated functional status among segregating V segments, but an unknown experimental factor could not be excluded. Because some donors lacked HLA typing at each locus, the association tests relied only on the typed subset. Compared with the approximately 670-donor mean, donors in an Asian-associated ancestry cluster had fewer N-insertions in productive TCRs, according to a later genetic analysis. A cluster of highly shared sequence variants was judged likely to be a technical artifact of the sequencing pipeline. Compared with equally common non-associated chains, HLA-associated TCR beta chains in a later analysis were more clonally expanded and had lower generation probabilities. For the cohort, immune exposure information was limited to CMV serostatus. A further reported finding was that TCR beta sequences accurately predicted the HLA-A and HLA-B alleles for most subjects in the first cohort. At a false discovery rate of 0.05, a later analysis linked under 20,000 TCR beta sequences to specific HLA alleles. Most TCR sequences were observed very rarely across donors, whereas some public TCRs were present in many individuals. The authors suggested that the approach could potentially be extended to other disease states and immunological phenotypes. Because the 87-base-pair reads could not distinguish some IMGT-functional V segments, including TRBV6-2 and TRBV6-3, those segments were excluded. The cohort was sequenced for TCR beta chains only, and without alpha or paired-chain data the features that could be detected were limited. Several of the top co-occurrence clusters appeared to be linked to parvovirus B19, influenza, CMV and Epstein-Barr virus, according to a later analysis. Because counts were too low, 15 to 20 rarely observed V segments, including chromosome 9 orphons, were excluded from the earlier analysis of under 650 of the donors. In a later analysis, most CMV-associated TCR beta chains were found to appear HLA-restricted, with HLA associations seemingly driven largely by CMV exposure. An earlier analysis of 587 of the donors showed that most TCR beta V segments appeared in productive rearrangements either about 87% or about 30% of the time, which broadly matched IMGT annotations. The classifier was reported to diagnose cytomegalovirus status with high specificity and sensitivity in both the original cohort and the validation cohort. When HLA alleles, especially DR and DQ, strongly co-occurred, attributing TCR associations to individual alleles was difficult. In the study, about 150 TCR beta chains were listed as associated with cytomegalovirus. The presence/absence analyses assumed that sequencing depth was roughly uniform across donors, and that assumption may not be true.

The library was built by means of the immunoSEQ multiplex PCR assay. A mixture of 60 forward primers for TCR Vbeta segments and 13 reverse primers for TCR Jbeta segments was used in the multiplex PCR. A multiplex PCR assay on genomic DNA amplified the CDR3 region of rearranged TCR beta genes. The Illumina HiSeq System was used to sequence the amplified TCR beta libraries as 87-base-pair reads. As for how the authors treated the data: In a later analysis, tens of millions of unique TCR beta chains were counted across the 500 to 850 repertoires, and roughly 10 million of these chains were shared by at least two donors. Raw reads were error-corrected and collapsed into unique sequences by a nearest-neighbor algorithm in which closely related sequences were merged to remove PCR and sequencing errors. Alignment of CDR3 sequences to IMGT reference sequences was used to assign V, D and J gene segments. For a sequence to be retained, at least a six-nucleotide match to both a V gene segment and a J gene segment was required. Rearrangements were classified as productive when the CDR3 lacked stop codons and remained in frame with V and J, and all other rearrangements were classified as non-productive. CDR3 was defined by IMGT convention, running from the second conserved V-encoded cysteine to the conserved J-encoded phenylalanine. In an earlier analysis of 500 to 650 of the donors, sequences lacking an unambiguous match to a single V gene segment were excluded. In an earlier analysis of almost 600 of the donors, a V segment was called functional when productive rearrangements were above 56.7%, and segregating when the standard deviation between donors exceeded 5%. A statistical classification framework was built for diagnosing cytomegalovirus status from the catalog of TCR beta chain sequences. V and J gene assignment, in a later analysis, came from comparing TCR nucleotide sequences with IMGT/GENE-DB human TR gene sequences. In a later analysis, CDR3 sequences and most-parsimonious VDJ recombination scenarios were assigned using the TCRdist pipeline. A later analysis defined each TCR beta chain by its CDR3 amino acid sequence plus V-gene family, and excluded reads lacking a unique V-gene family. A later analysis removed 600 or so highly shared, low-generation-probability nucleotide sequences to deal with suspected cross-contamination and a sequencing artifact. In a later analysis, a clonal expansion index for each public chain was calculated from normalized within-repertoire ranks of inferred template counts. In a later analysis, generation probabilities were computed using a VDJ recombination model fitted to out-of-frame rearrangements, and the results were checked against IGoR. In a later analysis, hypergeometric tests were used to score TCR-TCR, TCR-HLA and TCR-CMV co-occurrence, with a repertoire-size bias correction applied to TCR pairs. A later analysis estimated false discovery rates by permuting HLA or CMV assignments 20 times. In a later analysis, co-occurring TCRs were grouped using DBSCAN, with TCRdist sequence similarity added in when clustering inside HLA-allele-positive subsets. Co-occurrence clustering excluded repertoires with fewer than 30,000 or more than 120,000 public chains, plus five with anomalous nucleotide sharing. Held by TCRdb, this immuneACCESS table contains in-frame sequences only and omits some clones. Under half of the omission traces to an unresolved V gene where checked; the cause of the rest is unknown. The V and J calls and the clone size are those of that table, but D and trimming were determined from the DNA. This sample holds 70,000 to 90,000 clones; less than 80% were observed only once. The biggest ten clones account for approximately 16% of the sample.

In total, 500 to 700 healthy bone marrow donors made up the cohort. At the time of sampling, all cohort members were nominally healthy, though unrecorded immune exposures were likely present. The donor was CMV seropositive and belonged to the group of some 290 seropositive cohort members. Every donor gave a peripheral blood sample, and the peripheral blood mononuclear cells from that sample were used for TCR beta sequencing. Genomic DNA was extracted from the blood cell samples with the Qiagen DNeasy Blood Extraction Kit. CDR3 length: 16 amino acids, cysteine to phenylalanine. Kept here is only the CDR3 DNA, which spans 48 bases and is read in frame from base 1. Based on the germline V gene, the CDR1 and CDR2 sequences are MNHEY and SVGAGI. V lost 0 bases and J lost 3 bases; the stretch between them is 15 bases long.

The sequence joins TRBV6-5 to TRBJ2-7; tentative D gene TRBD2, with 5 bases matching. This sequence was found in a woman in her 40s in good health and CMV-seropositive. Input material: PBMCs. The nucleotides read TGTGCCAGCAGTTACTCGATAGGGAGTTCGGGCTACGAGCAGTACTTC. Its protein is CASSYSIGSSGYEQYF.